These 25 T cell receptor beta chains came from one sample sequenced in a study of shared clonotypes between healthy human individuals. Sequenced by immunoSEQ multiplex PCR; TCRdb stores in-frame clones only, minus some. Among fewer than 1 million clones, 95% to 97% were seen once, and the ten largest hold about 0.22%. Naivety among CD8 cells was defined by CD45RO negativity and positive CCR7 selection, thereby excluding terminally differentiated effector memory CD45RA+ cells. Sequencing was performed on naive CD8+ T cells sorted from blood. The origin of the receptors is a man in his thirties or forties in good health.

The CDR3 DNA reads TGTGCCAGCAGTCCCTACCGAGTGGATGAGCAGTTCTTC. It yields the protein CASSPYRVDEQFF. V usage is TRBV27 and J usage is TRBJ2-1; D is unclear. Looked up from germline, CDR1 is MNHEY and CDR2 is SMNVEV (reference sequence). CDR3 length equals 13 residues. V lost 5 bases and J 8 bases, leaving 13 bases between the germline ends.

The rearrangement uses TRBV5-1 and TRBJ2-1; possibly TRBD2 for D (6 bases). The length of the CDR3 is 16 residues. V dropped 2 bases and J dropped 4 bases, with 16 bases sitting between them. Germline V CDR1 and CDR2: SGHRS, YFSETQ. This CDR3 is CASSLAGGGKYNEQFF. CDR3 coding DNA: TGCGCCAGCAGCTTAGCGGGTGGGGGAAAATACAATGAGCAGTTCTTC.

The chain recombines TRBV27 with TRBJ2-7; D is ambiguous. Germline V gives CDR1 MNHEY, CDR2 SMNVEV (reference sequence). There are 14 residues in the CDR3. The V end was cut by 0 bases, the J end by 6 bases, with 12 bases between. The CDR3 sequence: CASSLSPGSGEQYF. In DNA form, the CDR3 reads TGTGCCAGCAGTTTATCCCCCGGATCAGGCGAGCAGTACTTC.

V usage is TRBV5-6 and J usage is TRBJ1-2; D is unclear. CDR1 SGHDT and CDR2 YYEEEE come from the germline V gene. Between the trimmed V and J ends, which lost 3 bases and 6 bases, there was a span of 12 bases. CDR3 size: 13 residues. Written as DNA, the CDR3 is TGTGCCAGCAGCTCGACCTGGGAGGATGGCTACACCTTC. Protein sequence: CASSSTWEDGYTF.

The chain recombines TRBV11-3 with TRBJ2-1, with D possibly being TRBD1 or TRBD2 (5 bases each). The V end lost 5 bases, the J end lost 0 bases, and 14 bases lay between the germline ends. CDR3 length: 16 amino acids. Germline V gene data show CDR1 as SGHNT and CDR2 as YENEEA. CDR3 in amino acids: CASSNWDGGSYNEQFF. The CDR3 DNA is TGTGCCAGCAGCAATTGGGACGGCGGCTCCTACAATGAGCAGTTCTTC.

The CDR3 reads CASSFNGRYNEQFF. The DNA for the CDR3 is TGTGCCAGCAGTTTTAACGGGCGCTACAATGAGCAGTTCTTC. The rearrangement links TRBV27 to TRBJ2-1; D is unclear. This CDR3 region has 14 residues. CDR1 MNHEY and CDR2 SMNVEV come from the germline V gene (reference sequence). Trimming cost V 3 bases and J 3 bases, with 9 bases left between them.

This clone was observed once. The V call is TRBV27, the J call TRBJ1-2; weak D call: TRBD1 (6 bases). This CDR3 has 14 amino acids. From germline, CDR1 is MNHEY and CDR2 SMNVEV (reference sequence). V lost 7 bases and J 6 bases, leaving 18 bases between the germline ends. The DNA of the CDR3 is TGTGCCAGCACCACCAGACAGGCAAAAGATGGCTACACCTTC. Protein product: CASTTRQAKDGYTF.

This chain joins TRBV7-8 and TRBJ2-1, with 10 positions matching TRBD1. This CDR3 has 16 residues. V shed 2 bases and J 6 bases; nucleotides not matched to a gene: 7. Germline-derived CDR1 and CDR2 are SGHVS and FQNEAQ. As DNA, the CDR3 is TGTGCCAGCAGCTTACTACCGGGACAGGGGTTCAATGAGCAGTTCTTC. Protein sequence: CASSLLPGQGFNEQFF.

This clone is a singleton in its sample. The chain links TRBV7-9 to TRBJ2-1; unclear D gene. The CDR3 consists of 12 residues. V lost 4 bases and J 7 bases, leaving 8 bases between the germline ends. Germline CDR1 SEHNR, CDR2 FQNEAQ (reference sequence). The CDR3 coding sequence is TGTGCCAGCAGCTCTATTGTGAATGAGCAGTTCTTC. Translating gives CASSSIVNEQFF. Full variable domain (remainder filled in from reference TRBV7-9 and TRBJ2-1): DTGVSQNPRHKITKRGQNVTFRCDPISEHNRLYWYRQTLGQGPEFLTYFQNEAQLEKSRLLSDRFSAERPKGSFSTLEIQRTEQGDSAMYLCASSSIVNEQFFGPGTRLTVL.

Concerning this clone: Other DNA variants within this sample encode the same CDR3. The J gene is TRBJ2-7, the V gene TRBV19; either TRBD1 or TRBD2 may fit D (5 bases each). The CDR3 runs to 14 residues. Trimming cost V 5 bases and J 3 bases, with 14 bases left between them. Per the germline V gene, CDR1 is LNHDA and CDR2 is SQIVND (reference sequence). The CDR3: CASSPGRGFYEQYF. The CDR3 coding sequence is TGTGCCAGTAGTCCGGGGCGCGGGTTCTACGAGCAGTACTTC.

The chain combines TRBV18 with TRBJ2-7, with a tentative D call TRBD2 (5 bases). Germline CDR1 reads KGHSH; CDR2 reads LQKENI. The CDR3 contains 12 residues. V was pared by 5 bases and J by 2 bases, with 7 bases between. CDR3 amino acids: CASSSGTYEQYF. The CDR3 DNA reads TGTGCCAGCTCATCCGGGACCTACGAGCAGTACTTC. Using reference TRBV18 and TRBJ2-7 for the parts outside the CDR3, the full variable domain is NAGVMQNPRHLVRRRGQEARLRCSPMKGHSHVYWYRQLPEEGLKFMVYLQKENIIDESGMPKERFSAEFPKEGPSILRIQQVVRGDSAAYFCASSSGTYEQYFGPGTRLTVT.

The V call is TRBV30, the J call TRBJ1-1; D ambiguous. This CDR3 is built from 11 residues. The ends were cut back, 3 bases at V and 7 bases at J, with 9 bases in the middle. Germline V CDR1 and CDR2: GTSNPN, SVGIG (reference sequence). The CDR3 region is CAWRPAHEAFF. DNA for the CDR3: TGTGCCTGGAGGCCAGCGCATGAAGCTTTCTTT.

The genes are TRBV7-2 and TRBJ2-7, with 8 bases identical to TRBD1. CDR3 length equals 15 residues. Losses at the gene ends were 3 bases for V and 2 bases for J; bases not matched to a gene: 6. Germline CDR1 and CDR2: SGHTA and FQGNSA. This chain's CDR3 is CASSLGSGGAYEQYF. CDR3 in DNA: TGTGCCAGCAGCTTGGGCTCAGGGGGCGCCTACGAGCAGTACTTC.

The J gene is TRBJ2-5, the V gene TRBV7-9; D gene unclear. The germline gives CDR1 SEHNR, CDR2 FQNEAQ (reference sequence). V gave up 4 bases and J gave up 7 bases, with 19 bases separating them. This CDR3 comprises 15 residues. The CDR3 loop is CASSSATTLLGTQYF. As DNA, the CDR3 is TGTGCCAGCAGCTCTGCGACGACCCTGTTAGGGACCCAGTACTTC.

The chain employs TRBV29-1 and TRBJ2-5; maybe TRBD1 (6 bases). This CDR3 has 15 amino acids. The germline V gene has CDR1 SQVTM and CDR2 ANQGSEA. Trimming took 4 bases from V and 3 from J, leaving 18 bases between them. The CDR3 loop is CSVALLAQGEETQYF. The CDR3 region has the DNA TGCAGCGTTGCTCTCCTGGCACAGGGCGAAGAGACCCAGTACTTC.

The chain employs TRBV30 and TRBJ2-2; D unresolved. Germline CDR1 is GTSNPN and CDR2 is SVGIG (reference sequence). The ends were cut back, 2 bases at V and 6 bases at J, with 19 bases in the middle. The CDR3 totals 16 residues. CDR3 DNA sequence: TGTGCCTGGAGTCTAGGGCTTGAGCGTCGTCCCGGGGAGCTGTTTTTT. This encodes CAWSLGLERRPGELFF. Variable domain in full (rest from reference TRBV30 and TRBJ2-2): SQTIHQWPATLVQPVGSPLSLECTVEGTSNPNLYWYRQAAGRGLQLLFYSVGIGQISSEVPQNLSASRPQDRQFILSSKKLLLSDSGFYLCAWSLGLERRPGELFFGEGSRLTVL.

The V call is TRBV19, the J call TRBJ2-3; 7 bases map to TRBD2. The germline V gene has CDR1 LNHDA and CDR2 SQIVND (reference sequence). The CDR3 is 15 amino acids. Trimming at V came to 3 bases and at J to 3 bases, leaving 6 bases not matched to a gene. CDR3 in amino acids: CASSIWSGMTDTQYF. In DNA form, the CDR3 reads TGTGCCAGTAGTATCTGGAGCGGGATGACAGATACGCAGTATTTT.

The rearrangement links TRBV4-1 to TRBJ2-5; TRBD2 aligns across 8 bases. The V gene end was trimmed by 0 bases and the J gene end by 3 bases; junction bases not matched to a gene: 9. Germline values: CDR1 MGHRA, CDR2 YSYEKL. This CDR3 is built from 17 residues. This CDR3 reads CASSQDPPGLDKETQYF. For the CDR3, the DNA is TGCGCCAGCAGCCAAGATCCCCCGGGACTAGATAAAGAGACCCAGTACTTC.

The CDR3 region is CASSNRENYGYTF. CDR3 sequence (DNA): TGTGCCAGCAGCAACCGGGAAAACTATGGCTACACCTTC. This chain connects TRBV7-9 to TRBJ1-2, with D uncertain. V was shortened by 5 bases and J by 2 bases, with 9 bases between the two germline ends. The CDR3 sequence is 13 residues long. CDR1 and CDR2 (germline): SEHNR, FQNEAQ (reference sequence).

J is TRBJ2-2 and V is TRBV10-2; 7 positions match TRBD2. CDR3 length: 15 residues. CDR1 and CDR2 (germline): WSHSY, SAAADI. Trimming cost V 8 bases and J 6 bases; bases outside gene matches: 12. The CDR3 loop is CASSFAGALPGELFF. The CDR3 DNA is TGCGCCAGCTCGTTTGCGGGAGCACTTCCCGGGGAGCTGTTTTTT.

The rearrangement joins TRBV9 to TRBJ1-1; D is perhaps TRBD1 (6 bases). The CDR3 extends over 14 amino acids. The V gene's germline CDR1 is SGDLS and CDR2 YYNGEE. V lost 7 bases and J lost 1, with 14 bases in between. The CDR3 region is CASGLGQTNTEAFF. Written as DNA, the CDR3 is TGTGCCAGCGGTCTAGGACAGACGAACACTGAAGCTTTCTTT.

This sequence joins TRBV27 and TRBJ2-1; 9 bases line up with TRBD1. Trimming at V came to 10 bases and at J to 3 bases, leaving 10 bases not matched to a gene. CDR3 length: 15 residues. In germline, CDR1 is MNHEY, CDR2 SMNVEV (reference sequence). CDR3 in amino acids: CATITGTGNYNEQFF. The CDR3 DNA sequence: TGTGCCACCATCACCGGGACAGGGAACTACAATGAGCAGTTCTTC.

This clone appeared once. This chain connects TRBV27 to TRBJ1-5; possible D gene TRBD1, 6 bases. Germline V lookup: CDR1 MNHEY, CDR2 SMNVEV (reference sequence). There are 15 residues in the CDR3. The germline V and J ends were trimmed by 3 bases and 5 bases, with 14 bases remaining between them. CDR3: CASSLGRGGHQPQHF. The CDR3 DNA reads TGTGCCAGCAGTTTGGGCAGGGGAGGTCATCAGCCCCAGCATTTT.

The CDR3 DNA sequence: TGTGCCAGCAGGATGGGGGCGACTGGAAACACCATATATTTT. It specifies CASRMGATGNTIYF. V gene TRBV6-5 combines with J gene TRBJ1-3, with D tentatively TRBD1 (6 bases). Trimming pared 6 bases from V and 2 bases from J, leaving 11 bases between. CDR1 and CDR2 (germline): MNHEY, SVGAGI. The CDR3 totals 14 residues.

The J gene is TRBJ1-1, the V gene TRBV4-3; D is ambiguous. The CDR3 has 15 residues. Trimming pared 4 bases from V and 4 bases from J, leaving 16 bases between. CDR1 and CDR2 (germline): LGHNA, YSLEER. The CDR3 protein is CASSPFRGVGTEAFF. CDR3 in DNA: TGCGCCAGCAGCCCGTTTCGCGGGGTGGGCACTGAAGCTTTCTTT.